This T cell receptor (beta chain) comes out of a study of cytomegalovirus exposure and HLA in healthy donors. Findings of the study overall: Within the data, a cluster of highly shared sequence variants was likely a sequencing artifact. When the data were analyzed later, several of the most significant clusters appeared to be linked to common viral pathogens.

To note about this clone: Its antigen is unknown.

The PCR was carried out with 60 Vbeta primers and 13 Jbeta primers. The table came from immunoSEQ multiplex PCR; TCRdb's copy has only in-frame clones and leaves some out. The data contain about 160,000 clones, around 88% of them singletons. The sequence was obtained from a woman in her 30s in good health and CMV-seronegative. Sequenced material: PBMCs.

The DNA of the CDR3 is TGTGCCAGCAGCGTAGGAACTAGCGGGAGGGGCGCCGAGCAGTACTTC. Its protein product is CASSVGTSGRGAEQYF. The V gene is TRBV9, the J gene TRBJ2-7; 13 positions match TRBD2. Germline V CDR1 and CDR2: SGDLS, YYNGEE. The junction had 6 bases not matched to a gene; V was cut back by 0 bases and J by 6 bases. The CDR3 is 16 amino acids.